The 21 T cell receptor beta chains given below trace back to one sample, sequenced in a study of T cells in Graves' hyperthyroidism and ophthalmopathy. Amplified regions were TCR beta CDR3 sequences from RNA transcripts. HTBI primers drove first-round RT-PCR of the TCR CDR3. Via MiXCR, TCRdb re-called the multiplex PCR reads, giving one row per CDR3 protein. The top ten hold about 7% of the sample, which has 500,000 to 750,000 distinct CDR3 sequences, 12% to 15% seen once. Sequenced input: blood. These receptor sequences come from a woman aged 18-35 years with Graves' ophthalmopathy.

This clonotype was recorded at least ten times. The J gene is TRBJ2-1, the V gene TRBV7-2, with a weak D call TRBD2 (5 bases). The germline V gene has CDR1 SGHTA and CDR2 FQGNSA. The CDR3 covers 14 residues. Trimming left V 2 bases short and J 8 bases short, with 13 bases between. As DNA, the CDR3 is TGTGCCAGCAGCTTAACCACTGGGAGTGATGAGCAGTTCTTC. Its protein is CASSLTTGSDEQFF.

The table lists this clonotype with a few counts. This chain joins TRBV25-1 and TRBJ1-2, with 7 bases identical to TRBD1. This CDR3 comprises 14 residues. Germline CDR1 is MGHDK and CDR2 is SYGVNS. The ends lost 0 bases at V and 8 bases at J; junction bases unmatched: 6. The CDR3 region has the DNA TGTGCCAGCAGTGAATACGAGGGGGCGCGGGGCTACACCTTC. It encodes CASSEYEGARGYTF.

This clonotype was observed a few times. A read error may be the cause here, since a much bigger clone is one base away. The V and J genes are TRBV6-2 or TRBV6-3 and TRBJ2-1; 8 nucleotides match TRBD1. This CDR3 is 15 amino acids long. The junction had 15 bases not matched to a gene; V was cut back by 5 bases and J by 12 bases. Germline-derived CDR1 and CDR2 are MNHEY and SVGEGT. The CDR3 region is CASSDGQGGIDAQFF. CDR3 nucleotides: TGTGCCAGCAGTGACGGACAGGGAGGTATTGATGCGCAGTTCTTC.

This clonotype was found many times. V is TRBV7-9 and J is TRBJ2-1, with 8 bases that match TRBD2. This CDR3 has 19 residues. Germline loops: CDR1 SEHNR, CDR2 FQNEAQ (reference sequence). V dropped 8 bases and J dropped 6; count of bases not matched to a gene: 24. CDR3 nucleotide sequence: TGTGCCAGCTCTCAAACCCCTTGGAGGCGGAGCGGGAGTGTCAATGAGCAGTTCTTC. Protein: CASSQTPWRRSGSVNEQFF.

The table lists this clonotype with many counts. The chain links TRBV6-1 to TRBJ2-1; TRBD2 matches 16 bases. Germline V CDR1 and CDR2: MNHNS, SASEGT. Unmatched junction bases numbered 5, after V lost 4 bases and J lost 8 bases. The CDR3 has 16 residues. The CDR3 bases are TGTGCCAGCAGTGTTTCCGGGACTAGCGGGAGGGATGAGCAGTTCTTC. Amino acid sequence: CASSVSGTSGRDEQFF.

This clonotype was counted many times. The J gene is TRBJ2-7, the V gene TRBV2, with TRBD2 matching over 11 bases. The CDR3 spans 15 residues. CDR1 and CDR2 (germline): SNHLY, FYNNEI. After removal of 3 bases from V and 4 bases from J, the junction contained 5 bases not matched to a gene. The CDR3 region is CASSEGASGGYEQYF. CDR3 nucleotide sequence: TGTGCCAGCAGTGAGGGAGCTAGCGGGGGGTACGAGCAGTACTTC.

This clonotype was detected many times. The chain employs TRBV19 and TRBJ1-1; 8 bases line up with TRBD1. Germline lookup yields CDR1 LNHDA and CDR2 SQIVND (reference sequence). J lost 5 bases, V lost 2 bases, and 4 bases had no gene match. This CDR3 spans 14 amino acids. CDR3 nucleotide sequence: TGTGCCAGTAGTATACAGGGGGCACGGACTGAAGCTTTCTTT. It translates to CASSIQGARTEAFF.

This clonotype was seen ten or more times. The chain combines TRBV28 with TRBJ1-2; 8 nucleotides align to TRBD1. CDR3 length: 14 amino acids. The junction had 9 bases not matched to a gene; V was cut back by 6 bases and J by 6 bases. The germline V gene has CDR1 MDHEN and CDR2 SYDVKM. CDR3 in amino acids: CASSGPGTGHGYTF. The CDR3 DNA is TGTGCCAGCAGCGGCCCTGGGACAGGACATGGCTACACCTTC.

This clonotype was seen repeatedly, ten times or more. This sequence joins TRBV28 and TRBJ2-7, with D possibly being TRBD2 (5 bases). The CDR3 totals 13 residues. Between the trimmed V and J ends, which lost 5 bases and 6 bases, there was a span of 14 bases. Germline V gives CDR1 MDHEN, CDR2 SYDVKM. The CDR3 is CASSPGYGFEQYF. The CDR3 DNA sequence: TGTGCCAGCAGTCCGGGGTACGGGTTCGAGCAGTACTTC.

The V and J genes are TRBV20-1 and TRBJ1-2, with 8 bases aligning to TRBD1. Losses at the gene ends were 0 bases for V and 7 bases for J; bases not matched to a gene: 7. CDR1 is DFQATT and CDR2 is SNEGSKA in the germline V gene (reference sequence). The CDR3 runs to 14 residues. The CDR3 nucleotides read TGCAGTGCTAGAGATACCCGGCAGGGGGCTGGCTACACCTTC. Amino acid sequence: CSARDTRQGAGYTF.

A remark on this clonotype: The final CDR3 position lacks the conserved phenylalanine or tryptophan, pointing to a likely read error. The V gene is TRBV6-1, the J gene TRBJ2-7; 8 nucleotides match TRBD2. The CDR3 consists of 16 residues. The trim removed 8 bases at V and 0 bases at J, leaving 12 bases unmatched. The germline V gene encodes CDR1 MNHNS and CDR2 SASEGT. As DNA, the CDR3 is TGTGCCAGCCGTCCCACGGTGAGCGGGAGCTCCTACGAGCAGTACCTC. Its translation: CASRPTVSGSSYEQYL.

There are many counts of this clonotype. The J gene is TRBJ1-1, the V gene TRBV11-2; no reliable D call. The V end lost 4 bases, the J end lost 7 bases, and 16 bases lay between the germline ends. This CDR3 is 14 amino acids long. Germline values: CDR1 SGHAT, CDR2 FQNNGV. The CDR3, as DNA: TGTGCCAGCAGCTACTCACGGGCGGCTCTTGAAGCTTTCTTT. Encoded protein: CASSYSRAALEAFF. Variable domain in full (rest from reference TRBV11-2 and TRBJ1-1): EAGVAQSPRYKIIEKRQSVAFWCNPISGHATLYWYQQILGQGPKLLIQFQNNGVVDDSQLPKDRFSAERLKGVDSTLKIQPAKLEDSAVYLCASSYSRAALEAFFGQGTRLTVV.

This clonotype was seen many times. CDR3 loop: CASSSGLAGVIGELFF. For the CDR3, the DNA is TGTGCCAGCAGCTCAGGACTAGCGGGAGTTATCGGGGAGCTGTTTTTT. This chain joins TRBV7-2 and TRBJ2-2; 13 bases fit TRBD2. Germline V CDR1 and CDR2: SGHTA, FQGNSA. This CDR3 spans 16 amino acids. Unmatched junction bases numbered 6, after V lost 4 bases and J lost 7 bases.

This clonotype has ten or more counts. This sequence joins TRBV18 and TRBJ2-3; D is ambiguous. The CDR3 covers 12 residues. Germline V gives CDR1 KGHSH, CDR2 LQKENI. V gave up 8 bases and J gave up 2 bases, with 8 bases separating them. The CDR3 bases are TGTGCCAGCAGCTTATACACAGATACGCAGTATTTT. Its protein is CASSLYTDTQYF.

This clonotype was counted many times. The chain is built from TRBV7-2 and TRBJ1-2; D is possibly TRBD1 (5 bases). CDR3 length: 14 amino acids. Germline V gives CDR1 SGHTA, CDR2 FQGNSA. V dropped 0 bases and J dropped 4 bases, with 9 bases sitting between them. The CDR3 bases are TGTGCCAGCAGCTTAGCCCAAAGGGGCTATGGCTACACCTTC. The encoded protein is CASSLAQRGYGYTF.

This clonotype was observed at least ten times. The chain employs TRBV28 and TRBJ2-1; D gene ambiguous. The CDR3 runs 17 residues. Trimming stripped 5 bases from V and 8 bases from J, with 25 bases between. Germline-derived CDR1 and CDR2 are MDHEN and SYDVKM. The CDR3 DNA sequence: TGTGCCAGCAGTCTGCCCCCCGAAGGAATAGAGGTTGATGAGCAGTTCTTC. Translated, it gives CASSLPPEGIEVDEQFF.

This clonotype was recorded many times. The J gene is TRBJ2-1, the V gene TRBV5-1, with TRBD2 identical over 7 bases. In germline, CDR1 is SGHRS, CDR2 YFSETQ. The V segment lost 0 bases and the J segment 3 bases; nucleotides outside the gene matches: 3. This CDR3 contains 15 residues. CDR3 nucleotides: TGCGCCAGCAGCTTGGCTCCGGGAGGCTACAATGAGCAGTTCTTC. Translated, it gives CASSLAPGGYNEQFF.

The rearrangement links TRBV5-6 to TRBJ2-7; 7 positions agree with TRBD1. CDR1 SGHDT and CDR2 YYEEEE come from the germline V gene. CDR3 length: 14 residues. With V trimmed by 2 bases and J by 7 bases, 9 bases remained unmatched. CDR3 protein: CASSFLTGWPEQYF. The CDR3 nucleotides are TGTGCCAGCAGCTTTCTGACAGGGTGGCCGGAGCAGTACTTC.

This clonotype was detected many times. The V gene is TRBV27, the J gene TRBJ2-7, with 11 nucleotides matching TRBD1. Looked up from germline, CDR1 is MNHEY and CDR2 is SMNVEV (reference sequence). V lost 4 bases, J lost 7 bases, and 6 bases stayed unmatched. The CDR3 runs to 14 residues. The CDR3 here is CASSSGTGGNEQYF. As DNA, the CDR3 is TGTGCCAGCAGTTCTGGGACAGGGGGGAATGAGCAGTACTTC.

This clonotype was counted only a few times. This chain uses TRBV20-1 with TRBJ2-1, with unresolved D. The V gene lost 3 bases and the J gene lost 10 bases, with 1 base spanning the gap. The germline V gene encodes CDR1 DFQATT and CDR2 SNEGSKA (reference sequence). This CDR3 region has 8 residues. The CDR3 sequence is CSAREQFF. As DNA, the CDR3 is TGCAGTGCTAGGGAGCAGTTCTTC.

Many counts were recorded for this clonotype. This chain joins TRBV6-6 and TRBJ1-1; no clear D gene. V was clipped by 2 bases and J by 5 bases, with 18 bases between them. The CDR3 spans 16 residues. From germline, CDR1 is MNHNY and CDR2 SVGAGI (reference sequence). The CDR3 nucleotides are TGTGCCAGCAGTTACCACCGACCCGGGGAAGGGACTGAAGCTTTCTTT. Encoded protein: CASSYHRPGEGTEAFF.